These 18 T cell receptor beta chains share one sample of origin, sequenced in a study of blood T cell repertoires in COVID-19 (dated by TCRdb to 2020 to 2022). Library construction relied on the immunoSEQ multiplex PCR assay. The table comes from immuneACCESS by way of TCRdb, which keeps in-frame sequences with V and J called. Part of the clones is missing from these tables; in studies checked, under half for an unresolved V gene and the rest for unknown reasons. The table for this sample lists 34,000 or so clones; approximately 89% of them were counted only once. Around 15% of the sample belongs to the ten largest clones. The sequenced sample consisted of peripheral blood. The receptors derive from a man aged 60-69 years with active COVID-19.

V usage is TRBV11-2 and J usage is TRBJ2-1, with TRBD2 matching 12 bases. Unmatched junction bases numbered 1, after V lost 5 bases and J lost 2 bases. Germline V gene sequence: CDR1 SGHAT, CDR2 FQNNGV. This CDR3 comprises 15 residues. CDR3 loop: CASSRLAGAYNEQFF. The CDR3 DNA follows: TGTGCCAGCAGCCGACTAGCGGGGGCCTACAATGAGCAGTTCTTC.

V and J are TRBV4-2 and TRBJ2-4; possible D gene TRBD1, 5 bases. Trimming took off 0 bases at V and 0 bases at J, with 6 bases between the two ends. Germline assignment: CDR1 LGHNA and CDR2 YNFKEQ. The CDR3 is made up of 15 amino acids. This CDR3 reads CASSQDRAAKNIQYF. For the CDR3, the DNA is TGTGCCAGCAGCCAAGACAGGGCAGCCAAAAACATTCAGTACTTC.

The J gene is TRBJ1-4, the V gene TRBV19; D unresolved. The germline V and J ends were trimmed by 8 bases and 8 bases, with 15 bases remaining between them. The CDR3 runs to 13 residues. Germline CDR1 is LNHDA and CDR2 is SQIVND (reference sequence). CDR3 nucleotide sequence: TGTGCCAGTGGGATGGCCGGAGGCGAAAAACTGTTTTTT. Amino acids: CASGMAGGEKLFF.

The rearrangement joins TRBV10-2 to TRBJ1-2; TRBD1 matches 7 bases. Germline loops: CDR1 WSHSY, CDR2 SAAADI. The CDR3 is 13 amino acids. The junction had 6 bases not matched to a gene; V was cut back by 4 bases and J by 7 bases. CDR3 in DNA: TGCGCCAGCAGTGGGGTGGACAGGTCTGGCTACACCTTC. Translated: CASSGVDRSGYTF.

The chain recombines TRBV19 with TRBJ1-2; TRBD1 might be the D (5 bases). Germline V gene lookup returns CDR1 LNHDA and CDR2 SQIVND (reference sequence). The CDR3 extends over 14 amino acids. V lost 5 bases and J lost 2, with 12 bases in between. The DNA of the CDR3 is TGTGCCAGTAGTGGGCAGGGAAGCAACTATGGCTACACCTTC. It codes for CASSGQGSNYGYTF.

This chain uses TRBV7-9 with TRBJ2-1; 10 bases are a match to TRBD2. This CDR3 comprises 16 residues. J lost 9 bases, V lost 5 bases, and 13 bases had no gene match. Germline assignment: CDR1 SEHNR and CDR2 FQNEAQ (reference sequence). CDR3 residues: CASSPPLSGRAREQFF. The DNA for the CDR3 is TGTGCCAGCAGCCCCCCTTTGAGCGGGAGGGCCCGTGAGCAGTTCTTC.

In nucleotides, the CDR3 is TGCGCCAGCAGCTGGGCAGCGGGCCCAATCTACGAGCAGTACTTC. Its protein is CASSWAAGPIYEQYF. The genes are TRBV4-1 and TRBJ2-7, with a possible D match to TRBD2 (6 bases). The CDR3 runs to 15 residues. Germline V gene sequence: CDR1 MGHRA, CDR2 YSYEKL. V was shortened by 5 bases and J by 3 bases, with 17 bases between the two germline ends.

V usage is TRBV14 and J usage is TRBJ2-6, with D possibly TRBD1 on 6 matching bases. From germline, CDR1 is SGHDN and CDR2 FVKESK. Between the trimmed V and J ends, which lost 4 bases and 0 bases, there was a span of 10 bases. This CDR3 contains 16 residues. CDR3 DNA sequence: TGTGCCAGCAGCCCGGGACATGCCTCTGGGGCCAACGTCCTGACTTTC. Translating gives CASSPGHASGANVLTF.

This clone appeared once. The chain employs TRBV10-2 and TRBJ2-1, with D tentatively TRBD1 (5 bases). V lost 10 bases, J lost 2 bases, and 27 bases lay in between. CDR3 size: 18 residues. Germline V lookup: CDR1 WSHSY, CDR2 SAAADI. CDR3 protein: CATQVSNAGFRTYNEQFF. The CDR3 DNA follows: TGCGCCACGCAAGTGAGCAACGCAGGGTTTCGTACCTACAATGAGCAGTTCTTC.

The chain combines TRBV9 with TRBJ2-7; tentatively, D is TRBD2 (7 bases). CDR3 length: 13 residues. Trimming cost V 3 bases and J 2 bases, with 9 bases left between them. Germline CDR1 SGDLS, CDR2 YYNGEE. The CDR3 bases are TGTGCCAGCAGCGAGGGGGGGACCTACGAGCAGTACTTC. Amino acid sequence: CASSEGGTYEQYF.

V is TRBV29-1 and J is TRBJ2-3, with 9 bases that match TRBD2. Germline CDR1 SQVTM, CDR2 ANQGSEA. V lost 4 bases and J lost 2; bases outside the gene matches: 7. The CDR3 sequence is 15 residues long. CDR3 nucleotide sequence: TGCAGCGTTGGTCCAGCGGGAGGCCCCACAGATACGCAGTATTTT. This sequence encodes CSVGPAGGPTDTQYF.

The chain combines TRBV21-1 with TRBJ1-1; the DNA was not used to check the table's D call, TRBD1. TRBV21-1 is described as a pseudogene. This CDR3 is built from 14 residues. The CDR3 loop reads CASSIDRPNTEAFF. The CDR3, as DNA: TGTGCCAGCAGCATCGACAGGCCGAACACTGAAGCTTTCTTT.

CDR3 residues: CASSPSRTRGTDTQYF. The CDR3 coding sequence is TGTGCCAGCTCACCAAGTCGGACTAGAGGCACAGATACGCAGTATTTT. The chain has TRBV18 and TRBJ2-3; 7 bases are a match to TRBD2. CDR3 length: 16 amino acids. After removal of 2 bases from V and 1 base from J, the junction contained 6 bases not matched to a gene. Per germline, CDR1 KGHSH and CDR2 LQKENI.

V usage is TRBV9 and J usage is TRBJ1-1, with D possibly TRBD1 on 5 matching bases. The CDR3 runs to 15 residues. Trimming took 0 bases from V and 5 from J, leaving 14 bases between them. Germline CDR1 is SGDLS and CDR2 is YYNGEE. CDR3 sequence reads: CASSVAGDLGTEAFF. The DNA for the CDR3 is TGTGCCAGCAGCGTAGCCGGGGACTTAGGGACTGAAGCTTTCTTT.

This sequence joins TRBV5-6 and TRBJ1-2; D is possibly TRBD1 (6 bases). In germline, CDR1 is SGHDT, CDR2 YYEEEE. This CDR3 spans 12 amino acids. The V end was cut by 2 bases, the J end by 7 bases, with 9 bases between. The CDR3 DNA is TGTGCCAGCAGCTTAACAGGGCTTGGCTACACCTTC. This sequence encodes CASSLTGLGYTF.

This chain uses TRBV5-8 with TRBJ1-4; D gene unclear. Germline-derived CDR1 and CDR2 are SGHTS and YDEGEE. This CDR3 is 14 amino acids long. The V end lost 1 base, the J end lost 5 bases, and 9 bases lay between the germline ends. As DNA, the CDR3 is TGTGCCAGCAGCTTGAGAGGAGGAAATGAAAAACTGTTTTTT. Translated, it gives CASSLRGGNEKLFF.

This chain joins TRBV27 and TRBJ2-5, with TRBD2 identical over 10 bases. CDR1 MNHEY and CDR2 SMNVEV come from the germline V gene (reference sequence). V shed 7 bases and J 0 bases; nucleotides not matched to a gene: 17. CDR3 length: 19 amino acids. CDR3 nucleotide sequence: TGTGCCAGCAATACGACGGACCGGGGAGGACTAGCGGACCAAGAGACCCAGTACTTC. Translating it yields CASNTTDRGGLADQETQYF.

The chain links TRBV30 to TRBJ2-1; D is possibly TRBD1 (6 bases). Trimming took 2 bases from V and 9 from J, leaving 14 bases between them. This CDR3 has 13 residues. Germline assignment: CDR1 GTSNPN and CDR2 SVGIG (reference sequence). The CDR3 nucleotides are TGTGCCTGGAGTCCACAGGGAAGGGGTGAGCAGTTCTTC. Translation gives CAWSPQGRGEQFF.